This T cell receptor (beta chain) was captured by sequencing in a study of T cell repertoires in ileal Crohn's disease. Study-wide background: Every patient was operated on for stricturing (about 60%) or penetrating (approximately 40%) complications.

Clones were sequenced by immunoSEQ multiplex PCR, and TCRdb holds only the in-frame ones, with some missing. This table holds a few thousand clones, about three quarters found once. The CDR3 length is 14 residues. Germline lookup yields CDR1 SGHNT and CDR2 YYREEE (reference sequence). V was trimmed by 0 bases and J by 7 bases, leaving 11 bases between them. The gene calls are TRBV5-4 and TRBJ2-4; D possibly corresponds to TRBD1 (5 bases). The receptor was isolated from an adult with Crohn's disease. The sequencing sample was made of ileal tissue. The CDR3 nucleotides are TGTGCCAGCAGCTTGGAGCAGGGCCTTAACATTCAGTACTTC. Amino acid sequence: CASSLEQGLNIQYF.